This T cell receptor (beta chain) was recovered during a study of CD8 T cells in Susac syndrome. Germline CDR1 SGHRS, CDR2 YFSETQ. Trimming cost V 2 bases and J 5 bases; bases outside gene matches: 4. The CDR3 spans 15 residues. Sequencing of TCR beta was undertaken in CD8+ and CD4+ T cells derived from blood. In contrast to the negatively isolated CD8+ and CD4+ T cells, TEMRA cells were FACS-enriched. Random hexamers were used to reverse transcribe about 0.45 to 1 ug of RNA. TCR beta CDR3 was amplified by immunoSEQ covering 54 Vbeta and 13 Jbeta. TCRdb independently ran MiXCR on the immunoSEQ multiplex PCR reads; one entry per CDR3 protein. Of around 77,000 distinct CDR3 sequences in the sample, roughly 95% were seen once.

The TCR sequence derives from a human donor with multiple sclerosis. The source material was CD4+ T cells from PBMCs. The chain has TRBV5-1 and TRBJ2-5; the match to TRBD2 covers 12 bases. The CDR3 loop is CASSFTSGGSETQYF. DNA of the CDR3: TGCGCCAGCAGCTTCACTAGCGGGGGGTCGGAGACCCAGTACTTC.